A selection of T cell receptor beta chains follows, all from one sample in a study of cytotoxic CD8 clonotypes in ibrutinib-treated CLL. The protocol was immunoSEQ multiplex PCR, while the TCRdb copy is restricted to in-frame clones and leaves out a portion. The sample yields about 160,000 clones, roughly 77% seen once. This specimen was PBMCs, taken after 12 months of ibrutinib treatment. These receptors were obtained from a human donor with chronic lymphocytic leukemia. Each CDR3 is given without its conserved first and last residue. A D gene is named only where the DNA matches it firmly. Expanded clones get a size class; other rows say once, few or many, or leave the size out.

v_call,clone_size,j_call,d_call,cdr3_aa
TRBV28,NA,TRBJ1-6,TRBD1,ASSSPGQGAHPPLH
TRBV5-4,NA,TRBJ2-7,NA,ASSLEGRTYEQY
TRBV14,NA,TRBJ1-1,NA,ASSQDPPSQAF
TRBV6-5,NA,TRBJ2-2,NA,ASRAFSRSGELF
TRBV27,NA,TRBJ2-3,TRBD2,ASSSLGPGGIADTQY
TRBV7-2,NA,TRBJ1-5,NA,ASGRGPNQPQH
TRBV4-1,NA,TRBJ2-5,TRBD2,ASSQVSGGGAETQY
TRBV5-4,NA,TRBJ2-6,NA,ASSLGNSGANVLT
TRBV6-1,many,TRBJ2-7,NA,ASSDYMNEQY
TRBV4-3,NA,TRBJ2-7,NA,ASSQEEVGEYEQY
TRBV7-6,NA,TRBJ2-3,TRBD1,ASSWPAGQASNTDTQY
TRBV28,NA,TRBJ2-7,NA,ASSLMGARSYEQY
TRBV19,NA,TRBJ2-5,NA,ASSRFGTGDQETQY
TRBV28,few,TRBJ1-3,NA,ASMELAGNTIY
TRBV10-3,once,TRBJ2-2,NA,AISGGTGELF
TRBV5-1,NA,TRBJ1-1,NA,ASSLGQGMITEAF
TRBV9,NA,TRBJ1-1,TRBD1,ASSRGRDNTEAF